The 26 T cell receptor beta chains given below trace back to one sample, sequenced in a study of blood T cells in healthy people across ages. The second PCR ran about 7 to 12 cycles with a sample-barcoded 5' primer and J-beta primers. TCRdb recomputed calls from the 5' RACE reads with MiXCR, one row per CDR3 protein. The sample records 790,000 or so distinct CDR3 sequences, 45% to 70% being singletons. Sequenced sample: blood. The source of these receptors is a man in his forties in good health.

This clonotype has only one observation. The rearrangement joins TRBV20-1 to TRBJ2-3; 10 nucleotides line up with TRBD2. The trim removed 5 bases at V and 5 bases at J, leaving 7 bases unmatched. This CDR3 comprises 14 residues. CDR1 and CDR2 from the germline V gene are DFQATT and SNEGSKA (reference sequence). Written as DNA, the CDR3 is TGCAGTGCTCTATTGAGCGGGAGGGGAGATACGCAGTATTTT. Its translation: CSALLSGRGDTQYF.

This chain joins TRBV2 and TRBJ2-7; D is ambiguous. Per germline, CDR1 SNHLY and CDR2 FYNNEI. This CDR3 region has 15 residues. Between the trimmed V and J ends, which lost 2 bases and 2 bases, there was a span of 13 bases. As DNA, the CDR3 is TGTGCCAGCAGTGAATATCGTACCGGACCCTACGAGCAGTACTTC. Protein product: CASSEYRTGPYEQYF.

This clonotype was seen only a few times. V gene TRBV5-1 combines with J gene TRBJ1-2; maybe TRBD1 (6 bases). This CDR3 spans 15 amino acids. Germline lookup yields CDR1 SGHRS and CDR2 YFSETQ. Trimming took 4 bases from V and 2 from J, leaving 15 bases between them. In DNA, the CDR3 is TGCGCCAGCAGCCCGGACGGCAGGGGAAACTATGGCTACACCTTC. Encoded protein: CASSPDGRGNYGYTF.

V gene TRBV6-1 combines with J gene TRBJ2-3; TRBD2 matches 8 bases. V lost 2 bases and J lost 2; bases outside the gene matches: 9. Germline-derived CDR1 and CDR2 are MNHNS and SASEGT. The CDR3 totals 17 residues. The chain's CDR3 is CASSEFGGSGATDTQYF. CDR3 in DNA: TGTGCCAGCAGTGAATTTGGGGGTAGCGGGGCCACAGATACGCAGTATTTT.

The J gene is TRBJ1-2, the V gene TRBV25-1; D is undetermined. The CDR3 has 15 amino acids. CDR1 and CDR2 from the germline V gene are MGHDK and SYGVNS. Trimming left V 2 bases short and J 4 bases short, with 14 bases between. The CDR3 loop is CASSEEGRSSYGYTF. The CDR3 coding sequence is TGTGCCAGCAGTGAAGAGGGCAGGTCCAGCTATGGCTACACCTTC.

The chain is built from TRBV5-1 and TRBJ2-3; the match to TRBD2 covers 16 bases. V lost 4 bases to trimming and J lost 2 bases; unmatched junction nucleotides: 4. The germline CDR1 and CDR2 sequences are SGHRS and YFSETQ. The CDR3 loop spans 17 amino acids. The CDR3 DNA sequence: TGCGCCAGCAGCGCGGGACTAGCGGGGGGGAACACAGATACGCAGTATTTT. Encoded protein: CASSAGLAGGNTDTQYF.

This sequence joins TRBV6-2 or TRBV6-3 and TRBJ1-2, with TRBD1 as a possible D gene (6 bases). Deletions cut 5 bases from V and 1 base from J, with 8 bases between. This CDR3 comprises 13 residues. Germline CDR1 MNHEY, CDR2 SVGEGT. In DNA form, the CDR3 reads TGTGCCAGCAGTGCGGACAGTAACTATGGCTACACCTTC. Its protein is CASSADSNYGYTF.

The genes are TRBV29-1 and TRBJ2-5; tentatively, D is TRBD1 or TRBD2 (5 bases each). Matching the DNA end better, TRBJ2-7 makes the J call doubtful. The CDR3 contains 18 residues. Germline V gives CDR1 SQVTM, CDR2 ANQGSEA. The CDR3 coding sequence is TGCAGCGTTTTGTTTGGGTGTCTGGGTAGGGGACGGATCTACGAGCAGTACTTC. This encodes CSVLFGCLGRGRIYEQYF.

The rearrangement uses TRBV6-6 and TRBJ1-1; no definite D call. V dropped 0 bases and J dropped 3 bases, with 11 bases sitting between them. Germline CDR1 and CDR2: MNHNY and SVGAGI (reference sequence). The CDR3 contains 15 residues. CDR3 residues: CASSYSPGQDTEAFF. CDR3 DNA: TGTGCCAGCAGTTACTCGCCCGGGCAGGACACTGAAGCTTTCTTT.

V is TRBV13 and J is TRBJ2-1; 14 bases map to TRBD2. Germline CDR1 reads PRHDT; CDR2 reads FYEKMQ (reference sequence). The length of the CDR3 is 16 residues. Trimming took 4 bases from V and 7 from J; bases not matched to a gene: 6. The CDR3 reads CASSSPGTSGGNEQFF. The CDR3 bases are TGTGCCAGCAGCTCACCCGGGACTAGCGGGGGTAATGAGCAGTTCTTC.

V usage is TRBV5-1 and J usage is TRBJ1-1; D uncertain. The CDR3 runs to 14 residues. Germline V lookup: CDR1 SGHRS, CDR2 YFSETQ. Between the trimmed V and J ends, which lost 4 bases and 0 bases, there was a span of 10 bases. Here the CDR3 reads CASSAGSLNTEAFF. The CDR3 DNA reads TGCGCCAGCAGCGCCGGGTCGCTGAACACTGAAGCTTTCTTT.

The rearrangement joins TRBV29-1 to TRBJ2-4; 7 nucleotides agree with TRBD1. The V gene's germline CDR1 is SQVTM and CDR2 ANQGSEA. Trimming at V came to 7 bases and at J to 3 bases, leaving 15 bases not matched to a gene. The CDR3 is made up of 16 amino acids. The CDR3 loop is CSALVLTGDNKNIQYF. Here the CDR3 DNA reads TGCAGCGCCCTCGTTCTTACAGGGGATAACAAAAACATTCAGTACTTC.

This sequence joins TRBV2 and TRBJ2-1; 9 bases match TRBD2. V lost 9 bases to trimming and J lost 6 bases; unmatched junction nucleotides: 6. There are 13 residues in the CDR3. CDR1 and CDR2 (germline): SNHLY, FYNNEI. The CDR3 coding sequence is TGTGCCAGTCTGGGCGGGAGGGCCAATGAGCAGTTCTTC. As protein: CASLGGRANEQFF.

This sequence joins TRBV20-1 and TRBJ2-3; tentatively, D is TRBD2 (7 bases). The CDR3 is 14 residues long. CDR1 and CDR2 (germline): DFQATT, SNEGSKA (reference sequence). V lost 3 bases to trimming and J lost 6 bases, with 16 bases between them. CDR3 residues: CSASPRGARDTQYF. The CDR3 nucleotides are TGCAGTGCTAGCCCCCGGGGGGCCAGGGATACGCAGTATTTT.

This chain's CDR3 is CASSPAAGSYGYTF. In nucleotides, the CDR3 is TGCGCCAGCAGCCCCGCCGCGGGGAGCTATGGCTACACCTTC. The chain joins TRBV5-1 to TRBJ1-2; D call uncertain. This CDR3 region has 14 residues. Germline-derived CDR1 and CDR2 are SGHRS and YFSETQ. Trimming took off 4 bases at V and 4 bases at J, with 14 bases between the two ends.

A single count supports this clonotype. The chain links TRBV27 to TRBJ2-1; 9 bases map to TRBD1. The length of the CDR3 is 15 residues. CDR1 MNHEY and CDR2 SMNVEV come from the germline V gene (reference sequence). Unmatched junction bases numbered 4, after V lost 2 bases and J lost 5 bases. CDR3 in DNA: TGTGCCAGCAGTTTAGGGACAGGGACTAACAATGAGCAGTTCTTC. As protein: CASSLGTGTNNEQFF.

The rearrangement joins TRBV15 to TRBJ2-1, with no clear D. Germline CDR1 is LNHNV and CDR2 is YYDKDF (reference sequence). The CDR3 is 12 amino acids. Trimming took 2 bases from V and 11 from J, leaving 10 bases between them. The CDR3 region is CATSRHPQQQFF. The DNA for the CDR3 is TGTGCCACCAGCAGACACCCTCAACAGCAGTTCTTC.

The rearrangement joins TRBV6-4 to TRBJ2-6; TRBD1 aligns across 7 bases. The CDR3 runs to 17 residues. The trim removed 4 bases at V and 0 bases at J, leaving 6 bases unmatched. Per germline, CDR1 MRHNA and CDR2 SNTAGT. For the CDR3, the DNA is TGTGCCAGCAGTGTATCCCCAGGGGGCTCTGGGGCCAACGTCCTGACTTTC. It codes for CASSVSPGGSGANVLTF.

This chain links TRBV6-1 with TRBJ2-1; 11 bases are a match to TRBD2. The CDR3 length is 17 residues. The germline gives CDR1 MNHNS, CDR2 SASEGT. J was trimmed by 7 bases and V by 10 bases; bases with no gene match: 18. Here the CDR3 reads CAIRGGIAGGVGNEQFF. Written as DNA, the CDR3 is TGTGCCATCCGGGGGGGGATAGCGGGAGGGGTTGGAAATGAGCAGTTCTTC.

The chain combines TRBV4-3 with TRBJ2-6, with D uncertain. CDR1 and CDR2 (germline): LGHNA, YSLEER. The germline V and J ends were trimmed by 1 base and 4 bases, with 14 bases remaining between them. The CDR3 has 17 residues. The CDR3 bases are TGCGCCAGCAGCCAAGGCCACGACCCTTCAGGGGCCAACGTCCTGACTTTC. It specifies CASSQGHDPSGANVLTF.

V usage is TRBV6-1 and J usage is TRBJ2-1; TRBD2 matches 11 bases. The V gene end was trimmed by 7 bases and the J gene end by 15 bases; junction bases not matched to a gene: 5. The CDR3 runs 11 residues. Germline CDR1 and CDR2: MNHNS and SASEGT. CDR3 sequence reads: CASKLAGVLFF. CDR3 DNA: TGTGCCAGCAAACTAGCGGGAGTCCTGTTCTTC.

The chain combines TRBV10-3 with TRBJ2-1; a weak D match, TRBD1 (6 bases). The J call is doubtful: the DNA matches TRBJ2-7 better. The germline V gene encodes CDR1 ENHRY and CDR2 SYGVKD. This CDR3 comprises 15 residues. This chain's CDR3 is CAISESGGSYNEQYF. CDR3 DNA sequence: TGTGCCATCAGTGAGTCAGGGGGTTCCTACAATGAGCAGTACTTC.

The chain uses TRBV28 and TRBJ2-5; 9 bases agree with TRBD1. The DNA end is a closer match to TRBJ2-7, so the J assignment may be wrong. Per the germline V gene, CDR1 is MDHEN and CDR2 is SYDVKM. The CDR3 runs 15 residues. The CDR3 DNA sequence: TGTGCCAGCCGATTGGGGGGACAGGGAACCCACGAGCAGTACTTC. It yields the protein CASRLGGQGTHEQYF.

This sequence joins TRBV6-5 and TRBJ1-4; D remains unclear. Germline CDR1 is MNHEY and CDR2 is SVGAGI. V was trimmed by 5 bases and J by 0 bases, leaving 7 bases between them. CDR3 size: 14 residues. The CDR3 DNA reads TGTGCCAGCAGTACGGACGCAACTAATGAAAAACTGTTTTTT. This translates into CASSTDATNEKLFF.

The chain employs TRBV5-6 and TRBJ2-5; D is perhaps TRBD2 (5 bases). The J call could be wrong; TRBJ2-7 is a better fit for the DNA end. There are 14 residues in the CDR3. From germline, CDR1 is SGHDT and CDR2 YYEEEE. CDR3 in amino acids: CASSLYMAGYEQYF. CDR3 coding DNA: TGTGCCAGCAGCTTGTATATGGCGGGCTACGAGCAGTACTTC.

V usage is TRBV29-1 and J usage is TRBJ2-1; D perhaps matches TRBD1 (6 bases). In germline, CDR1 is SQVTM, CDR2 ANQGSEA. V dropped 4 bases and J dropped 7 bases, with 17 bases sitting between them. The length of the CDR3 is 14 residues. CDR3 coding DNA: TGCAGCGTTGTTGTTGTCAGGGGCAAGAATGAGCAGTTCTTC. Translation: CSVVVVRGKNEQFF.